The source of this TCR beta chain is a study of CD8+ T cells in alopecia areata. Per germline, CDR1 LNHNV and CDR2 YYDKDF (reference sequence). The CDR3 totals 15 residues. Trimming cost V 0 bases and J 2 bases, with 5 bases left between them. Treatment reported: oral pan-JAK inhibitor, 5-10 mg twice daily. Extracted from the samples, RNA was reverse transcribed into cDNA to serve as the sequencing template. The repertoire was sequenced with immunoSEQ multiplex PCR; TCRdb's copy has only in-frame clones and lacks some. The sample carries over 100,000 clones, 53% recorded once. In its sample, this clone was seen a few times.

The gene calls are TRBV15 and TRBJ2-6; D unresolved. The clonotype originates from a human donor with alopecia areata. The material sequenced was CD4+ T cells sorted from blood, taken at week 4, from a patient treated with tofacitinib. CDR3 residues: CATSRDLPGANVLTF. In nucleotides, the CDR3 is TGTGCCACCAGCAGAGACCTACCTGGGGCCAACGTCCTGACTTTC.